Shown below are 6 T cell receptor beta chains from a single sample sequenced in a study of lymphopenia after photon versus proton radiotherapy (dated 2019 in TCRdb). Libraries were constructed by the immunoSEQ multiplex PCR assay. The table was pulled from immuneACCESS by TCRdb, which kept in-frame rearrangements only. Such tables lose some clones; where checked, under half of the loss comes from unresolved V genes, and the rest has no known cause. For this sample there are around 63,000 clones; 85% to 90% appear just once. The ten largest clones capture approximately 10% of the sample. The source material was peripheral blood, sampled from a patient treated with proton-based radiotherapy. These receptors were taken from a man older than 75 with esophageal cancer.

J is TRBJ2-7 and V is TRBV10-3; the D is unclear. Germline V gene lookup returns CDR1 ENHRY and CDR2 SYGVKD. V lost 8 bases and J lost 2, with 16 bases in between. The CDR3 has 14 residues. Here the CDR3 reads CAISSPLLPYEQYF. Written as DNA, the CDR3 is TGTGCCATCTCCAGTCCGCTCCTTCCCTACGAGCAGTACTTC.

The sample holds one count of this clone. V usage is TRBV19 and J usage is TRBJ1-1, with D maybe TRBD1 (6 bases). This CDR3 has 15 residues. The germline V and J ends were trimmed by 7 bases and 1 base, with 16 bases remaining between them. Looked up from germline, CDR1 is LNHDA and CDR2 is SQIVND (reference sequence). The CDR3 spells CASTPGRGQNTEAFF. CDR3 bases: TGTGCCAGTACCCCGGGGAGGGGACAGAACACTGAAGCTTTCTTT.

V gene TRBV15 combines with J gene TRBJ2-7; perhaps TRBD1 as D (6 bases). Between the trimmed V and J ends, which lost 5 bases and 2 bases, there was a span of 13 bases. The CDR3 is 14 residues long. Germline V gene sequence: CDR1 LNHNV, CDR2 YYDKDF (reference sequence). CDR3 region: CATSDLRGPYEQYF. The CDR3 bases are TGTGCCACCAGCGATCTCAGGGGCCCCTACGAGCAGTACTTC. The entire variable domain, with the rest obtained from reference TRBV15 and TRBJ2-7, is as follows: DAMVIQNPRYQVTQFGKPVTLSCSQTLNHNVMYWYQQKSSQAPKLLFHYYDKDFNNEADTPDNFQSRRPNTSFCFLDIRSPGLGDTAMYLCATSDLRGPYEQYFGPGTRLTVT.

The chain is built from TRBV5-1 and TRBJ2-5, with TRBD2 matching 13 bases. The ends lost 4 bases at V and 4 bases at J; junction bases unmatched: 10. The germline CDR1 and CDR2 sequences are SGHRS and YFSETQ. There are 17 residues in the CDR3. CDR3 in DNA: TGCGCCAGCAGCCAGGGACTAGCGGGGCCCTCCGGAGAGACCCAGTACTTC. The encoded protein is CASSQGLAGPSGETQYF.

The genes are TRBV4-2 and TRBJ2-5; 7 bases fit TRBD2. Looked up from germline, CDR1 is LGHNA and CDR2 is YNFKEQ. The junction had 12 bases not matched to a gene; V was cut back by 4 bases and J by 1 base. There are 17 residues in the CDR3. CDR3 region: CASSPGGEPSFQETQYF. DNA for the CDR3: TGTGCCAGCAGCCCGGGGGGTGAGCCTAGCTTCCAAGAGACCCAGTACTTC.

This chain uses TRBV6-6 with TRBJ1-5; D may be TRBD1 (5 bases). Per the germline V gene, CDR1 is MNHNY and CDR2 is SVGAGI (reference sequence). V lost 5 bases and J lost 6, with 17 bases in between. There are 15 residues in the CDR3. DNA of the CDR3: TGTGCCAGCAGTATGGAAAGCAGGGTATTTCAGCCCCAGCATTTT. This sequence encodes CASSMESRVFQPQHF.